These T cell receptor beta chains were read from a single sample in a study of cytomegalovirus exposure and HLA in healthy donors. Using immunoSEQ multiplex PCR, the repertoire was profiled, and TCRdb retains in-frame clones only, with some absent. The sample has around 120,000 clones, about 80% seen once. Sequencing was performed on PBMCs. These receptors were obtained from a female donor in good health and CMV-seropositive. The CDR3 runs from the conserved cysteine through the conserved F or W. D genes are given only for firm matches. Some rows mark clone size as missing; the rest say once, few, many or name a class of expanded clone.

TRBV5-1	TRBJ1-1	13	-	-	CASNRVGNTEAFF	TGCGCCAGCAACAGGGTGGGGAACACTGAAGCTTTCTTT
TRBV5-6	TRBJ1-2	13	-	TRBD1	CASSLGQVGGYTF	TGTGCCAGCAGCCTCGGACAGGTAGGTGGCTACACCTTC
TRBV28	TRBJ2-1	14	-	-	CASSLIDTYNEQFF	TGTGCCAGCAGTCTCATCGACACTTACAATGAGCAGTTCTTC
TRBV19	TRBJ2-5	14	-	TRBD2	CATSGTSGGETQYF	TGTGCCACTTCCGGGACTAGCGGGGGGGAGACCCAGTACTTC
TRBV28	TRBJ2-5	14	-	TRBD1	CASTPDRGRKTQYF	TGTGCCAGCACCCCGGACAGGGGGCGAAAGACCCAGTACTTC
TRBV14	TRBJ1-1	14	once	-	CASSQFTDPPEAFF	TGTGCCAGCAGCCAATTTACAGACCCCCCTGAAGCTTTCTTT
TRBV28	TRBJ1-6	12	-	-	CASSFKNSPLHF	TGTGCCAGCAGTTTTAAAAATTCACCCCTCCACTTT
TRBV7-3	TRBJ2-3	14	-	-	CASSSSTRADTQYF	TGTGCCAGCAGCTCGAGTACCAGGGCAGATACGCAGTATTTT
TRBV4-1	TRBJ2-1	15	-	TRBD1	CASSPSGTGNNEQFF	TGCGCCAGCAGCCCATCCGGGACAGGAAACAATGAGCAGTTCTTC
TRBV10-1	TRBJ2-5	17	-	TRBD2	CASSSSTSGGARETQYF	TGCGCCAGCAGTTCATCGACTAGCGGGGGGGCCCGGGAGACCCAGTACTTC